This TCR beta chain was recovered during a study of T cells in Graves' hyperthyroidism and ophthalmopathy (dated by TCRdb to about 2019). A note on the overall study: Peripheral blood was collected at initial diagnosis, before any treatment. TCR V-J signatures able to tell the groups apart were searched for in a discovery cohort of 90 to 100 patients, of whom fewer than 45 had Graves' ophthalmopathy and 55 to 60 had stable Graves' hyperthyroidism. Prospective prediction of ophthalmopathy was tested in an independent validation cohort of 18 to 20 hyperthyroidism patients and 15 to 17 patients who later progressed to ophthalmopathy. The approximately 95 discovery patients were divided at random into training and test sets in a 7:3 ratio. In several Graves' hyperthyroidism patients, the study also compared T-cell repertoires from thyroid tissue with T-cell repertoires from blood. Following sampling, methimazole starting at 30 mg daily was given to hyperthyroidism patients, and high-dose intravenous methylprednisolone was given to ophthalmopathy patients. According to the paper, TCR Vbeta CDR3 sequencing was carried out on 135 peripheral blood samples, which came from around 43 ophthalmopathy, fewer than 80 hyperthyroidism and approximately 17 progressor patients. The paper as a whole reports these results and caveats: Blood samples also contained most of the expanded thyroid clonotypes (frequency above 0.001), which suggests that blood repertoires may reflect thyroid immune responses. Ophthalmopathy was separated from stable hyperthyroidism by a 13 V-J signature model, with approximately 90% sensitivity and 81% to 82% specificity obtained in cross-validation and 80%/75% obtained in testing. Sample size was not statistically predetermined, and blinding of investigators to group allocation was not performed. In validation, progression to ophthalmopathy was predicted by the model with 70.59% sensitivity and 72.22% specificity, a median of roughly 6 months before onset.

Via the germline V gene, CDR1 is ENHRY and CDR2 SYGVKD. CDR3 length: 18 amino acids, cysteine to phenylalanine. The sequence is cut down to CDR3 DNA, 54 bases in frame from base 1. Deletion took 0 bases off V and 5 bases off J, with a span of 22 bases between the germline ends. The table lists this clonotype with a count of one. Its antigen remains undetermined. Base qualities are not provided; no much larger clone lies one nucleotide away. One read offers little support. In the ophthalmopathy patients, disease was moderately to severely active, with a Clinical Activity Score of 3 or more, a NOSPECS grade of 4 or more, and a duration of less than 3 months. Exclusion was applied to patients with uncontrolled infections, other autoimmune diseases, pregnancy or lactation. Diagnoses were based on clinical symptoms, serum thyroxine and TRAb, thyroid ultrasound and orbital computed tomography. PBMCs were isolated from 7.5 to 10 ml of fresh peripheral blood by Ficoll-Paque density gradient centrifugation. Total RNA was extracted with Trizol reagent, and quality was checked on an Agilent 2100 Bioanalyzer.

The TCR beta CDR3 regions were amplified from the RNA transcripts. The first round of RT-PCR for the TCR CDR3 was performed with the HTBI primer set and the Qiagen OneStep RT-PCR kit. A second multiplex PCR round built the libraries, followed by size selection and purification. Sequencing of the libraries was done on an Illumina HiSeq2000 using paired-end 100 bp reads. Per the original workflow: Raw data were processed with SOAPnuke, discarding reads with adapters, uncalled bases, mean Phred below 15, or no exact constant-primer or identifier match. COPE v1.2.5 was used to merge the high-quality paired reads, and each unique nucleotide sequence was defined as a clonotype. MiTCR v1.1 was used to align the clonotypes against IMGT TRBV, TRBD and TRBJ reference segments. Only V-J combinations with frequency above 0.0001, covering 99% to 99.2% of repertoires, were analysed. A TCS score was defined as the ratio between F50 (clonal expansion) and ExV (chaos), using BLOSUM62-based TCRdist between CDR3 peptides within each V-J. Welch's t-statistics and random forest reduced around 550 V-J features to 10 to 15, which were used in a naive Bayes classifier (R e1071). TCRdb itself trimmed the public reads at Q25 with fastp, ran MiXCR and retained productive beta chains. Records with the same CDR3 protein are collapsed into one entry carrying the most frequent genes and DNA. These V and J calls derive from TCRdb rather than the authors' analysis. In this sample the table shows approximately 300,000 distinct CDR3 sequences, roughly a fifth of which occur a single time. The ten largest clonotypes hold approximately 35% of the sample.

Recombination connected TRBV10-3 to TRBJ1-2; the D gene is perhaps TRBD1, from 6 matching bases. The clonotype comes from a man aged 50-60 years with Graves' ophthalmopathy. Sequenced material: blood. The DNA sequence is TGTGCCATCAGTGAGTCAAGGGCATACCAGGGGCGAGAATATGGCTACACCTTC. This gives the protein CAISESRAYQGREYGYTF.